This TCR beta chain was sequenced during a study of cytomegalovirus exposure and HLA in healthy donors. This clone was picked up many times. No antigen is known for it. Study-wide results and caveats: Accounts indicate the classifier identified cytomegalovirus status with strong specificity and sensitivity.

The CDR3 loop spans 15 amino acids. V dropped 5 bases and J dropped 5; count of bases not matched to a gene: 12. The germline gives CDR1 MGHDK, CDR2 SYGVNS. Clones were sequenced by immunoSEQ multiplex PCR, and TCRdb holds only the in-frame ones, with some missing. The sample includes some 130,000 clones, 80% to 90% seen only once; the top ten take roughly 1.2%. The sample comprised PBMCs. This sequence originates from a woman between 18 and 30 years old in good health and CMV-seronegative. This chain uses TRBV25-1 with TRBJ2-7; 7 bases match TRBD1. The CDR3 sequence: CASSPLGQLIHEQYF. CDR3 nucleotide sequence: TGTGCCAGCAGTCCACTGGGACAGTTGATCCACGAGCAGTACTTC.